This T cell receptor (beta chain) originates from a study of monozygotic twins with inflammatory bowel disease. The CDR3 runs to 18 residues. Germline lookup yields CDR1 SQVTM and CDR2 ANQGSEA. As regards this clonotype: Its target is not known.

UMIs that included a 6-nucleotide sample barcode were added by template switching, which took place during cDNA synthesis. cDNA for TCRalpha and TCRbeta was amplified by nested PCRs of roughly 17 then roughly 10 cycles. Using the 5' RACE reads, TCRdb records one entry per CDR3 protein without DNA. The ten most abundant clones cover roughly 7% of a sample with roughly 170,000 distinct CDR3 sequences. Findings of the study overall: TCRbeta inverse Simpson diversity was decreased in IBD patients versus healthy co-twins.

Isolation of total RNA was performed on whole blood, with no prior T cell sorting. The receptor's source is a human donor with ulcerative colitis or Crohn's disease, or a healthy co-twin of an affected twin (not recorded which). Sequenced: blood. V is TRBV29-1 and J is TRBJ2-2; the TRBD2 assignment by TCRdb is unverifiable without DNA. CDR3 sequence reads: CSVGGPFKSGTNTGELFF.